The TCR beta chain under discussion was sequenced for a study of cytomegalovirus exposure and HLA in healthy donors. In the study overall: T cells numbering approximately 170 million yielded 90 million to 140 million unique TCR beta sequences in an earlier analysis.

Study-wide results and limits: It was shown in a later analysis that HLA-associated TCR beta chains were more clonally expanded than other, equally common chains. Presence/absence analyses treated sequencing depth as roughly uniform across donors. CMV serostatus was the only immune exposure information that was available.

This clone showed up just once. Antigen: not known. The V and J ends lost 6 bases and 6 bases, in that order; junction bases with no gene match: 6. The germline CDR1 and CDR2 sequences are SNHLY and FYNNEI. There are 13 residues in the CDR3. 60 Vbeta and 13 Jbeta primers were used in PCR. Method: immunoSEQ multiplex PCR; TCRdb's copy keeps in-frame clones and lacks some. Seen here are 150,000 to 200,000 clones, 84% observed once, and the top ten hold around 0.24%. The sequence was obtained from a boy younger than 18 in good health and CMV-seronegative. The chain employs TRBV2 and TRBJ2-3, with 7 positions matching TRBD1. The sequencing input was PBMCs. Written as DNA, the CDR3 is TGTGCCAGCAGGACAGGGATTTTGGATACGCAGTATTTT. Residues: CASRTGILDTQYF.